The clone carrying this T cell receptor beta chain occurred a few times. The antigen remains unidentified. This entry belongs to a study of identical twins. General study points: Cord blood's abundant beta clonotypes had fewer insertions, unlike memory repertoires. Out-of-frame alpha sequences shared between twins exhibited an excess of low generation probability. Twins shared beta out-of-frame sequences in excess, but this excess was weaker.

TCRdb called the 5' RACE reads again in MiXCR, with one record for every CDR3 protein. The repertoire consists of some 500,000 distinct CDR3 sequences, with 12% to 15% occurring once and the leading ten covering about 0.54%. The CDR3 covers 16 residues. The ends lost 4 bases at V and 2 bases at J; junction bases unmatched: 9. Germline V gives CDR1 DFQATT, CDR2 SNEGSKA (reference sequence). These data also featured in a second study, about yellow fever vaccine responses in identical twins. That source reports: A vaccine T cell response that seemed partly convergent and partly personalized was reported in twins.

The sequenced material came from CD4+ T cells sorted from blood. This receptor was taken from a woman younger than 30 in good health. This sequence joins TRBV20-1 and TRBJ2-3; 10 bases align to TRBD2. DNA of the CDR3: TGCAGTGCTACCATTAGCGGGAGGTCCCTCACAGATACGCAGTATTTT. Encoded protein: CSATISGRSLTDTQYF.